Sequencing of this T cell receptor beta chain was carried out in a study of shared clonotypes between healthy human individuals. Deep-level assay runs were performed. The method was immunoSEQ multiplex PCR; TCRdb's version includes in-frame clones alone and lacks a portion of them. The top ten hold 0.36% of the sample, which has around 2.5 million clones, 93% seen once. CDR1 SGDLS and CDR2 YYNGEE come from the germline V gene. The V and J ends lost 4 bases and 2 bases respectively, with 14 bases between them. The CDR3 has 15 amino acids. The clonotype originates from a man between 18 and 29 years old in good health. Some clones in this sample may be carry-over from other donors' samples. The rearrangement joins TRBV9 to TRBJ2-3; D remains unclear. Sequencing input: naive CD4+ T cells from PBMCs. The subset denotes: CD45RA+ positively selected. The CDR3 loop reads CASSPSSRPTDTQYF. For the CDR3, the DNA is TGTGCCAGCAGCCCGAGTTCACGACCCACAGATACGCAGTATTTT.